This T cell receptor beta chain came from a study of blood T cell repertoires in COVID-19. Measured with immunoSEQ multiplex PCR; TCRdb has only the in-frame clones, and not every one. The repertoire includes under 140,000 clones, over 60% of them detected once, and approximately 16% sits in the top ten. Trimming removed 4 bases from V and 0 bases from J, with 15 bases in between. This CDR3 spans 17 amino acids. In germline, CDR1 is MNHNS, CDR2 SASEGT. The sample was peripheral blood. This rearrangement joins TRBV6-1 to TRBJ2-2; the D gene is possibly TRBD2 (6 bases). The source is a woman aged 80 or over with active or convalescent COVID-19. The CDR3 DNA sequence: TGTGCCAGCAGTGTTGGGGTGGGAGGCCCGAACACCGGGGAGCTGTTTTTT. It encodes CASSVGVGGPNTGELFF.